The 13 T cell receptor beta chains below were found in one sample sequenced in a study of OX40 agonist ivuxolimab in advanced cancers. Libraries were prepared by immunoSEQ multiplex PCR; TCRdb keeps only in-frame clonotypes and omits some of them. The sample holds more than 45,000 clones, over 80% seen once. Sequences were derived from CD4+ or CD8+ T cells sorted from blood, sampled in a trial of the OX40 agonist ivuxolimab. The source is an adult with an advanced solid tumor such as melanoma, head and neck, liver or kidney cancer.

The DNA of the CDR3 is TGTGCCACCAGCAGAGAACCCCACGGACAGGGGCCTTCCCCAAATCAGCCCCAGCATTTT. As protein: CATSREPHGQGPSPNQPQHF. The chain combines TRBV15 with TRBJ1-5, with 9 bases lining up with TRBD1. The ends lost 0 bases at V and 4 bases at J; junction bases unmatched: 16. The germline V gene has CDR1 LNHNV and CDR2 YYDKDF (reference sequence). This CDR3 spans 20 amino acids.

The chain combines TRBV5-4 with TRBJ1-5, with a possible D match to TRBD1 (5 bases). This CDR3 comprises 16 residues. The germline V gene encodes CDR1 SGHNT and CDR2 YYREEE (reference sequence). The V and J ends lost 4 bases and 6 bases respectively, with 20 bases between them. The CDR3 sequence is CASSTPRGQGPQPQHF. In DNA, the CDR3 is TGTGCCAGCAGCACGCCTCGGGGCCAGGGTCCTCAGCCCCAGCATTTT.

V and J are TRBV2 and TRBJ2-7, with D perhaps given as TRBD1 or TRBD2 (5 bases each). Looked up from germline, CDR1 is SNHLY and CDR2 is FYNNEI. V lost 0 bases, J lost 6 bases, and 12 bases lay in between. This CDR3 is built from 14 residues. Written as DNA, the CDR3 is TGTGCCAGCAGTGAAGCAGGGGACGGCGGCGAGCAGTACTTC. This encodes CASSEAGDGGEQYF. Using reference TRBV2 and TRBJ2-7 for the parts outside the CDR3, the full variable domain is EPEVTQTPSHQVTQMGQEVILRCVPISNHLYFYWYRQILGQKVEFLVSFYNNEISEKSEIFDDQFSVERPDGSNFTLKIRSTKLEDSAMYFCASSEAGDGGEQYFGPGTRLTVT.

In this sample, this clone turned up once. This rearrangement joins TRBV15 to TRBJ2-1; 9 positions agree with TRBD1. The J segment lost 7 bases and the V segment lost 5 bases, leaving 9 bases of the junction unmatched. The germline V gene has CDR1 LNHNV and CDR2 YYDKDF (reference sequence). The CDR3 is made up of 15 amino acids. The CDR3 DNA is TGTGCCACCAGCGAACCGGGACAGGGCTATAATGAGCAGTTCTTC. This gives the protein CATSEPGQGYNEQFF.

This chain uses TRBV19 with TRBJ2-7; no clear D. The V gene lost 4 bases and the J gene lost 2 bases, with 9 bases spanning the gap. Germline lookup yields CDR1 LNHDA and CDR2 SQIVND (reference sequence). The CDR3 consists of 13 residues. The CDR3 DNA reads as TGTGCCAGTAGTAGGAGACATACCTACGAGCAGTACTTC. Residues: CASSRRHTYEQYF.

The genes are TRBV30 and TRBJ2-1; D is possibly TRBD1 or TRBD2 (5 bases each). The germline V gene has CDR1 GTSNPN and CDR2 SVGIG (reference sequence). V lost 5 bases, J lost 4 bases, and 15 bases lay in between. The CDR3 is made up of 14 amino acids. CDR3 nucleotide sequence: TGTGCCTGGGAACGAGGGGACGGTTACAATGAGCAGTTCTTC. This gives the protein CAWERGDGYNEQFF.

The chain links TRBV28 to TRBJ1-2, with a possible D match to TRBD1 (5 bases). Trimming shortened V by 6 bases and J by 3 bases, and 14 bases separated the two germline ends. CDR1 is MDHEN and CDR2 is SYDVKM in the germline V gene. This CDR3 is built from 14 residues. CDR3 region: CASSETGPDYGYTF. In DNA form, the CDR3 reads TGTGCCAGCAGCGAAACAGGACCTGACTATGGCTACACCTTC.

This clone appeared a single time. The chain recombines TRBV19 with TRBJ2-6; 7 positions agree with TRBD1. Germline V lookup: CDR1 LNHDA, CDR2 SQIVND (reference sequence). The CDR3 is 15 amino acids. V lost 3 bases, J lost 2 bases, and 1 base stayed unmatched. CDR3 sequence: CASSITGAGANVLTF. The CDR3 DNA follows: TGTGCCAGTAGTATCACAGGGGCTGGGGCCAACGTCCTGACTTTC. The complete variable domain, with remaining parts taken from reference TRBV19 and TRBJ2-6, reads DGGITQSPKYLFRKEGQNVTLSCEQNLNHDAMYWYRQDPGQGLRLIYYSQIVNDFQKGDIAEGYSVSREKKESFPLTVTSAQKNPTAFYLCASSITGAGANVLTFGAGSRLTVL.

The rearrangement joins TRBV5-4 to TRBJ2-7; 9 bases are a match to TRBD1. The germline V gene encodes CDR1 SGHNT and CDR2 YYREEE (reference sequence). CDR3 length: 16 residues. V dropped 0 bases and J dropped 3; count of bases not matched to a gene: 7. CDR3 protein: CASSLAGTGLNYEQYF. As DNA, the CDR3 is TGTGCCAGCAGCTTGGCTGGGACAGGGCTCAACTACGAGCAGTACTTC.

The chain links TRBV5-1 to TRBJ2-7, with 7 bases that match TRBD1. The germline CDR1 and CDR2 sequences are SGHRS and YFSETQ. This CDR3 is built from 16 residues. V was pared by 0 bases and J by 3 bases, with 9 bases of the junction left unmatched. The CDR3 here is CASSLGAGTDDYEQYF. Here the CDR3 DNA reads TGCGCCAGCAGCTTGGGGGCCGGGACAGATGACTACGAGCAGTACTTC. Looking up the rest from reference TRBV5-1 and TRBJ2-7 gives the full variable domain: KAGVTQTPRYLIKTRGQQVTLSCSPISGHRSVSWYQQTPGQGLQFLFEYFSETQRNKGNFPGRFSGRQFSNSRSEMNVSTLELGDSALYLCASSLGAGTDDYEQYFGPGTRLTVT.

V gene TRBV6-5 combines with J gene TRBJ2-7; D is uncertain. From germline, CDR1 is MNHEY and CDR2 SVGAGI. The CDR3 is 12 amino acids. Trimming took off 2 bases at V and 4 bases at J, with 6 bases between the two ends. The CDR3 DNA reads TGTGCCAGCAGTTACACGACGTACGAGCAGTACTTC. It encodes CASSYTTYEQYF.

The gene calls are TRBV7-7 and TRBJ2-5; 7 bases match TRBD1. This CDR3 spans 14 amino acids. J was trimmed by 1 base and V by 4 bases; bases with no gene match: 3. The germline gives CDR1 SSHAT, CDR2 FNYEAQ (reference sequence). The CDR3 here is CASSSGQIQETQYF. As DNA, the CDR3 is TGTGCCAGCAGCTCGGGACAGATCCAAGAGACCCAGTACTTC.

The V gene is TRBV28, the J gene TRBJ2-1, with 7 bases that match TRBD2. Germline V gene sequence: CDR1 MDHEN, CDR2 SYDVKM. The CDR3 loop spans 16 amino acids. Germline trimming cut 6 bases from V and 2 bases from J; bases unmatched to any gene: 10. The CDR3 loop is CASSTPRLAAYNEQFF. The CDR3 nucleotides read TGTGCCAGCAGCACGCCCCGGCTAGCGGCCTACAATGAGCAGTTCTTC.